The source of this T cell receptor beta chain is a study of T-cell reconstitution after alpha-beta-depleted transplantation in children. Molecular barcoding with unique molecular identifiers was used for the TCRbeta library. TCRdb called the PCR reads again in MiXCR, with one record for every CDR3 protein. The table shows fewer than 500,000 distinct CDR3 sequences, with around 46% occurring only once. CDR3 length: 16 residues. V was trimmed by 0 bases and J by 0 bases, leaving 9 bases between them. Whole-study results and caveats: Surviving recipient T cells and intrathymic progenitors accounted for some patients' high TCRbeta diversity at day 60. Reports say that about two months after transplant, the alpha-beta T cells came out of several hundred graft clones that had expanded. At the one-year point after transplant, T-cell counts and TCRbeta diversity were found to come mostly from T cells that had been newly produced.

This clonotype came up many times. Its matching antigen is unknown. This clonotype was obtained from a girl aged 2-15 years with aplastic anemia, due to receive a stem cell transplant. J is TRBJ1-3 and V is TRBV12-3 or TRBV12-4; D not certain. The sequences come from PBMCs, collected before TCRalphabeta/CD19-depleted stem cell transplant. In DNA form, the CDR3 reads TGTGCCAGCAGTTTAGCGGGCAGGAGCTCTGGAAACACCATATATTTT. This sequence encodes CASSLAGRSSGNTIYF.